The subject of this entry is one T cell receptor (beta chain). Original methodology: It was from reference gene primer amplification that nucleated cell counts were estimated. The data were produced by immunoSEQ multiplex PCR, yet TCRdb's version contains in-frame clones alone and is incomplete. The V and J calls and clone size were taken over from that table, and D and trimming were inferred from the DNA. The sample yields tens of thousands of clones, about 86% seen once. The data were taken from a study of blood T cell repertoires in COVID-19. Study details: Researchers got acute and convalescent COVID-19 samples from the United States, Italy and Spain. T cells, B-cell-depleted T cells, or PBMCs supplied cDNA or gDNA.

Sequencing input: peripheral blood. This sequence originates from a man aged 55-75 years with acute or convalescent COVID-19.

The CDR3 DNA reads TGTGCCACACATGACTGGGGGGTTGCGGGACTAGCATGCTCCTACGAGCAGTACTTC. Its protein product is CATHDWGVAGLACSYEQYF. The chain joins TRBV9 to TRBJ2-7, with 9 positions matching TRBD2. Germline lookup yields CDR1 SGDLS and CDR2 YYNGEE. V lost 9 bases and J lost 0; bases outside the gene matches: 22. CDR3 length: 19 residues.